This entry lists 23 T cell receptor beta chains sequenced from one sample in a study of T cell repertoires in cytomegalovirus infection. The antigens these receptors bind are not known. TCRdb ran MiXCR on the reads and lists one entry per CDR3 protein. Among 400,000 to 600,000 distinct CDR3 sequences, approximately 46% were seen once, and the ten largest hold about 39%. Sequencing used cultured PBMCs, obtained from culture after CMV antigen stimulation. The receptors were sampled from a human donor in good health (CMV status not recorded). Some clones in this sample may be carry-over from other donors' samples.

The rearrangement joins TRBV7-9 to TRBJ2-5, with TRBD2 matching 9 bases. This CDR3 has 17 residues. Unmatched junction bases numbered 14, after V lost 5 bases and J lost 4 bases. Germline CDR1 SEHNR, CDR2 FQNEAQ (reference sequence). CDR3 bases: TGTGCCAGCAGCCCTGCGAGCGGGGGGATACTAATAGAGACCCAGTACTTC. As protein: CASSPASGGILIETQYF.

The chain couples TRBV10-2 to TRBJ2-7; TRBD2 aligns across 8 bases. The CDR3 loop spans 15 amino acids. V gave up 4 bases and J gave up 7 bases; unmatched junction bases: 12. In germline, CDR1 is WSHSY, CDR2 SAAADI. In nucleotides, the CDR3 is TGCGCCAGCAGTGGGGCAGGAGCGGGAGTTGGTGAGCAGTACTTC. It encodes CASSGAGAGVGEQYF.

The CDR3 DNA sequence: TGTGCCAGTAGTACCCGGACAAATCGCTACGAGCAGTACTTC. Translation gives CASSTRTNRYEQYF. This chain uses TRBV19 with TRBJ2-7, with a weak D call TRBD1 (5 bases). Per germline, CDR1 LNHDA and CDR2 SQIVND (reference sequence). Trimming pared 4 bases from V and 3 bases from J, leaving 13 bases between. There are 14 residues in the CDR3.

The chain recombines TRBV7-8 with TRBJ2-6; D is possibly TRBD1 (6 bases). The germline V gene encodes CDR1 SGHVS and CDR2 FQNEAQ. V shed 1 base and J shed 2 bases, with 12 bases lying between them. The CDR3 length is 17 residues. CDR3 in DNA: TGTGCCAGCAGCTTAGACCCGAACAGGGCTGGGGCCAACGTCCTGACTTTC. Translating it yields CASSLDPNRAGANVLTF.

This chain joins TRBV5-6 and TRBJ2-3; D not resolved. Germline V gene data show CDR1 as SGHDT and CDR2 as YYEEEE. The CDR3 extends over 14 amino acids. With 0 bases removed from V and 2 bases from J, the gap between germline ends came to 7 bases. The CDR3 region has the DNA TGTGCCAGCAGCTTGGACGGCTACACAGATACGCAGTATTTT. It encodes CASSLDGYTDTQYF.

The chain joins TRBV7-7 to TRBJ2-3, with 9 positions matching TRBD1. From germline, CDR1 is SSHAT and CDR2 FNYEAQ (reference sequence). Germline trimming cut 1 base from V and 3 bases from J; bases unmatched to any gene: 5. The CDR3 has 16 residues. The CDR3 loop is CASSLGGGQGTDTQYF. Written as DNA, the CDR3 is TGTGCCAGCAGCTTAGGAGGGGGACAGGGAACAGATACGCAGTATTTT.

This clonotype was picked up a small number of times. The genes are TRBV7-2 and TRBJ2-7, with D maybe TRBD1 (5 bases). Germline loops: CDR1 SGHTA, CDR2 FQGNSA. With 2 bases removed from V and 0 bases from J, the gap between germline ends came to 8 bases. The CDR3 consists of 14 residues. CDR3 loop: CASSLLQASYEQYF. The CDR3 coding sequence is TGTGCCAGCAGCTTATTACAGGCCTCCTACGAGCAGTACTTC.

The genes are TRBV7-2 and TRBJ2-1; TRBD1 matches at 7 bases. Germline lookup yields CDR1 SGHTA and CDR2 FQGNSA. The CDR3 has 14 residues. Trimming took 5 bases from V and 3 from J; bases not matched to a gene: 4. CDR3 residues: CASSVQGDYNEQFF. CDR3 bases: TGTGCCAGCAGCGTGCAGGGGGACTACAATGAGCAGTTCTTC.

This clonotype showed up just a few times. The V and J genes are TRBV7-2 and TRBJ2-2; TRBD2 aligns across 9 bases. V lost 1 base and J lost 3; bases outside the gene matches: 3. Looked up from germline, CDR1 is SGHTA and CDR2 is FQGNSA. This CDR3 contains 16 residues. The CDR3 is CASSLGLAGYTGELFF. CDR3 sequence (DNA): TGTGCCAGCAGCTTAGGGCTAGCGGGATACACCGGGGAGCTGTTTTTT.

In its sample, this clonotype was seen a few times. This sequence joins TRBV7-2 and TRBJ2-7, with D perhaps TRBD1 (5 bases). This CDR3 is 15 amino acids long. The V end lost 3 bases, the J end lost 3 bases, and 15 bases lay between the germline ends. Germline V CDR1 and CDR2: SGHTA, FQGNSA. Here the CDR3 DNA reads TGTGCCAGCAGCTTCATAAGGCAGGGTGACTACGAGCAGTACTTC. This gives the protein CASSFIRQGDYEQYF. The full variable domain, its missing parts supplied by reference TRBV7-2 and TRBJ2-7, is GAGVSQSPSNKVTEKGKDVELRCDPISGHTALYWYRQSLGQGLEFLIYFQGNSAPDKSGLPSDRFSAERTGGSVSTLTIQRTQQEDSAVYLCASSFIRQGDYEQYFGPGTRLTVT.

This chain connects TRBV6-8 to TRBJ2-7, with 7 bases aligning to TRBD1. The CDR3 runs to 15 residues. Looked up from germline, CDR1 is MNHGY and CDR2 is SAAAGT. Trimming took 5 bases from V and 2 from J; bases not matched to a gene: 9. The CDR3 sequence: CASSTLSGTAYEQYF. The CDR3 DNA sequence: TGTGCCAGCAGTACCCTTTCCGGGACAGCCTACGAGCAGTACTTC.

The sample holds a few counts of this clonotype. V is TRBV6-1 and J is TRBJ2-7; tentatively, D is TRBD2 (6 bases). Trimming stripped 8 bases from V and 3 bases from J, with 17 bases between. This CDR3 has 14 residues. Germline CDR1 MNHNS, CDR2 SASEGT. The CDR3: CASADRDWHYEQYF. As DNA, the CDR3 is TGTGCCAGCGCCGACCGGGACTGGCACTACGAGCAGTACTTC.

The V call is TRBV7-2, the J call TRBJ2-7, with D unclear. Germline V CDR1 and CDR2: SGHTA, FQGNSA. The CDR3 is 14 amino acids. Trimming took off 3 bases at V and 3 bases at J, with 12 bases between the two ends. This CDR3 is CASSLGRQNYEQYF. CDR3 in DNA: TGTGCCAGCAGCTTGGGTAGGCAGAACTACGAGCAGTACTTC.

The CDR3 is CASRWGGTEAFF. CDR3 nucleotide sequence: TGTGCCAGCAGATGGGGCGGCACTGAAGCTTTCTTT. The chain couples TRBV6-8 to TRBJ1-1; D might be TRBD1 (5 bases). Looked up from germline, CDR1 is MNHGY and CDR2 is SAAAGT. Trimming removed 6 bases from V and 4 bases from J, with 9 bases in between. This CDR3 has 12 residues.

This clonotype turned up a few times. The rearrangement links TRBV11-3 to TRBJ1-1; tentatively, D is TRBD1 (5 bases). This CDR3 is 15 amino acids long. Trimming left V 1 base short and J 3 bases short, with 12 bases between. The germline CDR1 and CDR2 sequences are SGHNT and YENEEA. This chain's CDR3 is CASSLVPDNYTEAFF. The CDR3 nucleotides read TGTGCCAGCAGCTTAGTCCCGGACAACTACACTGAAGCTTTCTTT.

The V and J genes are TRBV28 and TRBJ1-3, with D uncertain. V was trimmed by 3 bases and J by 4 bases, leaving 13 bases between them. The V gene's germline CDR1 is MDHEN and CDR2 SYDVKM. This CDR3 is 15 amino acids long. The CDR3 DNA is TGTGCCAGCAGTTTGTGGAGCACGGTCGGAAACACCATATATTTT. As protein: CASSLWSTVGNTIYF.

This clonotype has just a few counts. The chain recombines TRBV9 with TRBJ2-1; 13 positions match TRBD2. The length of the CDR3 is 18 residues. V was pared by 3 bases and J by 8 bases, with 14 bases of the junction left unmatched. Germline V gene data show CDR1 as SGDLS and CDR2 as YYNGEE. Written as DNA, the CDR3 is TGTGCCAGCAGCGGACTAGCGGGGGGCGGGGTATCGGTAGATGAGCAGTTCTTC. It encodes CASSGLAGGGVSVDEQFF.

This clonotype has only one observation. The chain joins TRBV2 to TRBJ2-2; D remains ambiguous. This CDR3 spans 16 amino acids. Germline values: CDR1 SNHLY, CDR2 FYNNEI. V lost 5 bases and J lost 0, with 13 bases in between. The DNA for the CDR3 is TGTGCCAGCAGTAAAGAGGACCCGACGAACACCGGGGAGCTGTTTTTT. Protein sequence: CASSKEDPTNTGELFF.

The rearrangement joins TRBV5-4 to TRBJ2-6; the match to TRBD1 covers 10 bases. The V and J ends lost 1 base and 4 bases, in that order; junction bases with no gene match: 11. Germline V CDR1 and CDR2: SGHNT, YYREEE (reference sequence). This CDR3 comprises 19 residues. Here the CDR3 DNA reads TGTGCCAGCAGCTTGCCCGAGGGACAGGGGTCATACGGGGCCAACGTCCTGACTTTC. Protein sequence: CASSLPEGQGSYGANVLTF.

This clonotype was observed at least ten times. This rearrangement joins TRBV7-2 to TRBJ2-4, with 7 bases lining up with TRBD2. The V and J ends lost 2 bases and 0 bases, in that order; junction bases with no gene match: 7. CDR1 is SGHTA and CDR2 is FQGNSA in the germline V gene. The length of the CDR3 is 17 residues. The CDR3 bases are TGTGCCAGCAGCTTAAGAGGCGGGGGACTAGCCAAAAACATTCAGTACTTC. It encodes CASSLRGGGLAKNIQYF.

This clonotype was recorded only once. The chain carries TRBV7-6 and TRBJ1-4, with 9 bases fitting TRBD1. Losses at the gene ends were 7 bases for V and 0 bases for J; bases not matched to a gene: 12. Germline-derived CDR1 and CDR2 are SGHVS and FNYEAQ. The CDR3 contains 18 residues. The CDR3 region has the DNA TGTGCCAGCAAAGGTGGACAGGGGAAAATTGCAACTAATGAAAAACTGTTTTTT. As protein: CASKGGQGKIATNEKLFF.

This clonotype was seen a handful of times. J is TRBJ2-3 and V is TRBV7-2; D possibly corresponds to TRBD1 (5 bases). This CDR3 region has 13 residues. V was cut by 4 bases and J by 2 bases, with 7 bases left in between. Germline assignment: CDR1 SGHTA and CDR2 FQGNSA. CDR3: CASSYGHTDTQYF. The CDR3 DNA follows: TGTGCCAGCAGCTACGGACACACAGATACGCAGTATTTT.

In this sample, this clonotype turned up once. The chain has TRBV4-1 and TRBJ2-7, with D unresolved. The CDR3 sequence is 13 residues long. The ends were cut back, 3 bases at V and 6 bases at J, with 12 bases in the middle. Germline lookup yields CDR1 MGHRA and CDR2 YSYEKL. The CDR3, as DNA: TGCGCCAGCAGCCATAGGGTAGGGTCCGAGCAGTACTTC. It codes for CASSHRVGSEQYF.